This is a list of T cell receptor beta chains from one sample in a study of cytomegalovirus exposure and HLA in healthy donors. Sequencing used immunoSEQ multiplex PCR; TCRdb keeps in-frame clones, though not all of them. This table has approximately 180,000 clones, 70% to 80% appearing once. Input material: PBMCs. Every receptor here comes from a woman younger than 45 in good health and CMV-seropositive. Both conserved end residues are part of each CDR3. Each record gives: V gene, D gene, J gene, clone size, CDR3 protein. A D gene is named only where the DNA matches it firmly. Size tells how often a clone was seen (once, few, many) or the class of an expanded clone, and some rows leave it out.

TRBV18	TRBD1	TRBJ2-1	.	CASSPPTGGVSNEQFF
TRBV27	.	TRBJ1-2	.	CASSLVASLNYGYTF
TRBV7-6	TRBD2	TRBJ2-1	.	CASSLTGTTDEQFF
TRBV7-8	.	TRBJ2-7	few	CASSLAWGRYEQYF
TRBV5-1	.	TRBJ2-1	.	CASRFLGVEQFF
TRBV28	TRBD1	TRBJ1-2	.	CASSASGTGNYGYTF
TRBV10-1	.	TRBJ2-1	.	CASSESSSSPPFLEQFF
TRBV5-4	TRBD1	TRBJ2-3	.	CASSTGQGVTDTQYF
TRBV30	TRBD1	TRBJ1-2	.	CAWSATGRAASF
TRBV28	.	TRBJ1-5	once	CASSPLNQPQHF
TRBV28	TRBD1	TRBJ2-7	.	CASSSDRGQYF
TRBV11-1	.	TRBJ2-7	.	CASSPLGGLYYEQYF
TRBV28	.	TRBJ1-1	few	CASSPEYTEAFF
TRBV27	TRBD1	TRBJ1-2	.	CASRPGQLYGYTF
TRBV29-1	TRBD2	TRBJ2-1	.	CSVPRAGGISYNEQFF
TRBV7-2	.	TRBJ2-7	.	CASSLGSAAEQYF
TRBV4-1	TRBD2	TRBJ2-1	.	CASSQRLAGGSSYNEQFF
TRBV11-3	TRBD2	TRBJ2-3	.	CASSLGLTSSTDTQYF
TRBV6-1	.	TRBJ1-2	.	CASSEGQSRRGYTF
TRBV9	TRBD1	TRBJ2-1	.	CASSIQGQGYNEQFF
TRBV30	TRBD1	TRBJ2-6	.	CAWSSTGGLSGANVLTF
TRBV11-2	.	TRBJ2-7	.	CASSLGLSPEQYF